The rows below give T cell receptor beta chains drawn from one sample of a study of T cells in Graves' hyperthyroidism and ophthalmopathy. TCRdb fed the multiplex PCR reads into MiXCR, producing one record per CDR3 protein. This sample carries hundreds of thousands of distinct CDR3 sequences, 15% to 17% of them seen once, and the ten largest clones take roughly 7.4%. The sequenced sample consisted of blood. The receptors were sampled from a woman aged 18-35 years with Graves' hyperthyroidism. Each CDR3 is given with its conserved first and last residue. Each record gives: clone size, V gene, J gene, D gene, CDR3 protein, CDR3 DNA. D genes are given only for firm matches. The size field is filled for only some rows; it gives once, few, many or a size class.

size: few
V: TRBV7-8
J: TRBJ1-4
D: -
CDR3: CASSRGAPNEKLFF
DNA: TGTGCCAGCAGTCGGGGCGCCCCTAATGAAAAACTGTTTTTT

size: many
V: TRBV2
J: TRBJ2-2
D: TRBD2
CDR3: CASSWEGNTGELFF
DNA: TGTGCCAGCAGTTGGGAGGGGAACACCGGGGAGCTGTTTTTT

size: many
V: TRBV11-2
J: TRBJ1-6
D: TRBD1
CDR3: CASSAVGTVISPLHF
DNA: TGTGCCAGCAGCGCCGTGGGGACAGTTATTTCACCCCTCCACTTT

size: many
V: TRBV4-1
J: TRBJ2-5
D: -
CDR3: CASSQARTFQETQYF
DNA: TGCGCCAGCAGCCAAGCTAGGACATTCCAAGAGACCCAGTACTTC

size: many
V: TRBV12-3/TRBV12-4
J: TRBJ1-2
D: -
CDR3: CASSLKGSLINYGYTF
DNA: TGTGCCAGCAGTTTAAAGGGCAGCCTGATTAACTATGGCTACACCTTC

size: -
V: TRBV27
J: TRBJ1-2
D: -
CDR3: CASSLRREGGYTF
DNA: TGTGCCAGCAGTTTACGGAGAGAAGGGGGCTACACCTTC

size: many
V: TRBV28
J: TRBJ1-5
D: -
CDR3: CASTLTGATDQPQHF
DNA: TGTGCCAGCACCTTAACCGGGGCCACCGATCAGCCCCAGCATTTT

size: -
V: TRBV7-9
J: TRBJ1-1
D: -
CDR3: CASSSGLGDTEAFF
DNA: TGTGCCAGCAGCTCAGGCTTGGGGGACACTGAAGCTTTCTTT

size: many
V: TRBV27
J: TRBJ2-3
D: TRBD2
CDR3: CASSWGLGTDTQYF
DNA: TGTGCCAGCAGCTGGGGACTAGGCACAGATACGCAGTATTTT

size: many
V: TRBV5-5
J: TRBJ2-2
D: -
CDR3: CASSSTMGPGELFF
DNA: TGTGCCAGCAGCTCGACCATGGGGCCCGGGGAGCTGTTTTTT

size: many
V: TRBV12-3/TRBV12-4
J: TRBJ2-3
D: TRBD2
CDR3: CASSFPRGGTDTQYF
DNA: TGTGCCAGCAGTTTTCCGCGGGGGGGGACAGATACGCAGTATTTT

size: many
V: TRBV5-1
J: TRBJ2-3
D: TRBD1
CDR3: CASSLPQGDGTDTQYF
DNA: TGCGCCAGCAGCCTACCCCAGGGGGATGGCACAGATACGCAGTATTTT

size: -
V: TRBV19
J: TRBJ2-3
D: -
CDR3: CASSPRGLGTQYF
DNA: TGTGCCAGTTCGCCCAGAGGTTTGGGTACGCAGTATTTT

size: many
V: TRBV5-1
J: TRBJ2-5
D: TRBD1
CDR3: CASSSRTGARETQYF
DNA: TGCGCCAGCAGCTCCCGGACAGGGGCCAGGGAGACCCAGTACTTC

size: -
V: TRBV24-1
J: TRBJ2-3
D: -
CDR3: CATSDSNIVTQYF
DNA: TGTGCCACCAGTGATTCAAACATAGTGACGCAGTATTTT

size: many
V: TRBV12-3/TRBV12-4
J: TRBJ2-3
D: TRBD1
CDR3: CASSLVQGSADTQYF
DNA: TGTGCCAGCAGTTTAGTACAGGGGTCTGCAGATACGCAGTATTTT

size: -
V: TRBV29-1
J: TRBJ2-3
D: -
CDR3: CSVEGEDTATQYF
DNA: TGCAGCGTTGAGGGCGAGGACACCGCTACGCAGTATTTT

size: -
V: TRBV6-4
J: TRBJ2-4
D: TRBD2
CDR3: CASSDTSGGAKNIQYF
DNA: TGTGCCAGCAGTGACACTAGCGGGGGGGCCAAAAACATTCAGTACTTC

size: -
V: TRBV10-3
J: TRBJ1-4
D: -
CDR3: CAISRGQLNEKLFF
DNA: TGTGCCATCAGCCGTGGACAGTTAAATGAAAAACTGTTTTTT

size: many
V: TRBV30
J: TRBJ2-3
D: -
CDR3: CAWSVGGTDTQYF
DNA: TGTGCCTGGAGTGTTGGGGGCACAGATACGCAGTATTTT

size: many
V: TRBV6-1
J: TRBJ2-5
D: -
CDR3: CASSGRGEDQETQYF
DNA: TGTGCCAGCAGTGGCAGGGGGGAAGACCAAGAGACCCAGTACTTC

size: few
V: TRBV6-2/TRBV6-3
J: TRBJ1-3
D: -
CDR3: CASSYSGQGGSGNTIYF
DNA: TGTGCCAGCAGTTACTCGGGGCAGGGTGGCTCTGGAAACACCATATATTTT

size: many
V: TRBV12-3/TRBV12-4
J: TRBJ2-3
D: -
CDR3: CASSLLAVSTDTQYF
DNA: TGTGCCAGCAGTTTACTAGCCGTTAGCACAGATACGCAGTATTTT

size: many
V: TRBV30
J: TRBJ2-7
D: -
CDR3: CAWTHRSPYEQYF
DNA: TGTGCCTGGACGCACAGGTCCCCCTACGAGCAGTACTTC

size: many
V: TRBV12-3/TRBV12-4
J: TRBJ1-5
D: -
CDR3: CASSLGTHNQPQHF
DNA: TGTGCCAGCAGTTTGGGGACACACAATCAGCCCCAGCATTTT

size: many
V: TRBV6-1
J: TRBJ2-7
D: TRBD2
CDR3: CASRVPTSGGSYEQYF
DNA: TGTGCCAGCAGAGTACCGACTAGCGGGGGTTCCTACGAGCAGTACTTC

size: few
V: TRBV29-1
J: TRBJ1-2
D: TRBD1
CDR3: CSVDRDRAHGYTF
DNA: TGCAGCGTTGACCGGGACAGGGCTCATGGCTACACCTTC

size: -
V: TRBV28
J: TRBJ1-1
D: -
CDR3: CASSLIDRPEAFF
DNA: TGTGCCAGCAGTTTAATCGATCGGCCGGAAGCTTTCTTT

size: many
V: TRBV28
J: TRBJ2-7
D: -
CDR3: CASSDEPGGALSEQYF
DNA: TGTGCCAGCAGTGATGAGCCGGGGGGCGCTTTGAGTGAGCAGTACTTC

size: once
V: TRBV29-1
J: TRBJ1-1
D: TRBD1
CDR3: CSVVDRGQFEAFF
DNA: TGCAGCGTGGTCGACAGGGGGCAATTCGAAGCTTTCTTT

size: many
V: TRBV12-3/TRBV12-4
J: TRBJ2-1
D: -
CDR3: CASSFISGEQFF
DNA: TGTGCCAGCAGTTTTATCTCTGGTGAGCAGTTCTTC

size: many
V: TRBV6-1
J: TRBJ2-7
D: TRBD2
CDR3: CASSFSFIAGGLNEQYF
DNA: TGTGCCAGCAGCTTTAGCTTTATAGCGGGAGGCCTGAACGAGCAGTACTTC

size: many
V: TRBV3-1
J: TRBJ2-3
D: TRBD2
CDR3: CASSFGGGLAGADTQYF
DNA: TGTGCCAGCAGCTTCGGAGGAGGACTCGCGGGGGCAGATACGCAGTATTTT

size: -
V: TRBV7-9
J: TRBJ1-6
D: -
CDR3: CASSEAHSYNSPLHF
DNA: TGTGCCAGCAGCGAGGCCCACTCCTATAATTCACCCCTCCACTTT

size: many
V: TRBV7-2
J: TRBJ2-5
D: -
CDR3: CASSLVQEGQETQYF
DNA: TGTGCCAGCAGCTTAGTTCAGGAGGGCCAAGAGACCCAGTACTTC

size: -
V: TRBV5-1
J: TRBJ1-2
D: TRBD1
CDR3: CASSLDRAAGYTF
DNA: TGCGCCAGCAGTTTAGACAGGGCGGCTGGCTACACCTTC

size: few
V: TRBV7-6
J: TRBJ2-5
D: -
CDR3: CASSPIGGRKTQYF
DNA: TGTGCCAGCAGCCCCATAGGGGGTAGGAAGACCCAGTACTTC

size: many
V: TRBV2
J: TRBJ1-6
D: TRBD1
CDR3: CASRGTGGETLHF
DNA: TGTGCCAGCCGGGGGACAGGGGGCGAGACCCTCCACTTT

size: -
V: TRBV12-3/TRBV12-4
J: TRBJ2-3
D: TRBD2
CDR3: CASSETGTSGGVTDTQYF
DNA: TGTGCCAGCAGTGAAACCGGGACTAGCGGGGGGGTGACAGATACGCAGTATTTT

size: -
V: TRBV5-1
J: TRBJ1-1
D: TRBD1
CDR3: CASSLRPQGANTEAFF
DNA: TGCGCCAGCAGCTTGAGGCCCCAGGGGGCGAACACTGAAGCTTTCTTT

size: once
V: TRBV4-1
J: TRBJ1-5
D: -
CDR3: CASSQVSGEDWPQHF
DNA: TGCGCCAGCAGCCAAGTCTCGGGAGAGGATTGGCCCCAGCATTTT

size: few
V: TRBV11-3
J: TRBJ2-5
D: -
CDR3: CASSLRLQGRETQYF
DNA: TGTGCCAGCAGCTTAAGGTTGCAGGGCCGGGAGACCCAGTACTTC

size: many
V: TRBV2
J: TRBJ2-7
D: TRBD1
CDR3: CASATGGFYEQYF
DNA: TGTGCCAGCGCGACAGGGGGCTTTTACGAGCAGTACTTC

size: many
V: TRBV6-1
J: TRBJ1-2
D: -
CDR3: CASRPVTGSGYTF
DNA: TGTGCCAGCAGACCGGTCACAGGAAGCGGCTACACCTTC

size: -
V: TRBV6-1
J: TRBJ1-2
D: TRBD1
CDR3: CASSEFSSGDRVGYTF
DNA: TGTGCCAGCAGTGAATTCTCCAGTGGGGACAGGGTTGGCTACACCTTC

size: many
V: TRBV10-3
J: TRBJ1-5
D: -
CDR3: CAISGREGNQPQHF
DNA: TGTGCCATCAGTGGGCGGGAGGGGAATCAGCCCCAGCATTTT

size: -
V: TRBV12-3/TRBV12-4
J: TRBJ1-5
D: TRBD1
CDR3: CASSLQGAGNQPQHF
DNA: TGTGCCAGCAGTTTACAGGGGGCCGGCAATCAGCCCCAGCATTTT

size: many
V: TRBV11-3
J: TRBJ2-1
D: TRBD2
CDR3: CASSLGLAGEFDNEQFF
DNA: TGTGCCAGCAGCTTAGGACTAGCGGGAGAATTCGACAATGAGCAGTTCTTC